The 23 T cell receptor beta chains below all came from one sample that was sequenced in a study of early T cells in non-severe SARS-CoV-2 infection. TCRdb passed the 5' RACE reads through MiXCR, listing each CDR3 protein once. The data contain tens of thousands of distinct CDR3 sequences, 5.3% of them singletons. Sequenced sample: whole blood. The receptors come from an adult who was a healthcare worker with PCR-confirmed SARS-CoV-2 infection or an uninfected control (not recorded which).

Many counts were recorded for this clonotype. V and J are TRBV7-9 and TRBJ2-1, with 9 positions matching TRBD2. V was pared by 5 bases and J by 5 bases, with 7 bases of the junction left unmatched. The CDR3 has 15 residues. Per germline, CDR1 SEHNR and CDR2 FQNEAQ (reference sequence). The DNA of the CDR3 is TGTGCCAGCAGCCCCGGGACTAGCCCTAACAATGAGCAGTTCTTC. This sequence encodes CASSPGTSPNNEQFF. The entire variable domain, with the rest obtained from reference TRBV7-9 and TRBJ2-1, is as follows: DTGVSQNPRHKITKRGQNVTFRCDPISEHNRLYWYRQTLGQGPEFLTYFQNEAQLEKSRLLSDRFSAERPKGSFSTLEIQRTEQGDSAMYLCASSPGTSPNNEQFFGPGTRLTVL.

This clonotype was picked up many times. The rearrangement links TRBV7-3 to TRBJ2-7, with 9 bases that match TRBD2. J gave up 4 bases and V 5 bases, and 3 bases lay outside the gene matches. The CDR3 has 13 amino acids. The germline V gene has CDR1 SGHTA and CDR2 FQGTGA. As DNA, the CDR3 is TGTGCCAGCAGCCCAACTAGCGGGTACGAGCAGTACTTC. This translates into CASSPTSGYEQYF.

This clonotype was counted many times. The rearrangement joins TRBV5-1 to TRBJ2-7; D possibly matches TRBD1 or TRBD2 (6 bases each). The germline V gene has CDR1 SGHRS and CDR2 YFSETQ. The CDR3 is 16 amino acids. V was cut by 8 bases and J by 5 bases, with 26 bases left in between. CDR3 sequence: CASQVGGSALGDEQYF. The CDR3 DNA follows: TGCGCCAGTCAAGTAGGGGGGAGCGCCTTGGGCGACGAGCAGTACTTC.

This clonotype occurred many times. The chain links TRBV6-5 to TRBJ1-4, with TRBD1 as a possible D gene (5 bases). V shed 7 bases and J shed 0 bases, with 12 bases lying between them. The CDR3 contains 15 residues. Per germline, CDR1 MNHEY and CDR2 SVGAGI. CDR3 loop: CASTRDPATNEKLFF. The CDR3 DNA is TGTGCCAGCACGCGGGACCCCGCAACTAATGAAAAACTGTTTTTT.

Ten or more counts support this clonotype. The rearrangement links TRBV6-5 to TRBJ1-5; D remains ambiguous. The CDR3 is 13 amino acids. V was trimmed by 5 bases and J by 4 bases, leaving 9 bases between them. Germline-derived CDR1 and CDR2 are MNHEY and SVGAGI. CDR3 region: CASSPGGNQPQHF. In nucleotides, the CDR3 is TGTGCCAGCAGTCCGGGTGGGAATCAGCCCCAGCATTTT.

CDR3 DNA: TGTGCCAGCAGCCGTAGCGTAGATGAGCAGTTCTTC. Encoded protein: CASSRSVDEQFF. The genes are TRBV7-9 and TRBJ2-1, with D possibly TRBD2 on 5 matching bases. This CDR3 contains 12 residues. Germline loops: CDR1 SEHNR, CDR2 FQNEAQ (reference sequence). V was shortened by 5 bases and J by 8 bases, with 10 bases between the two germline ends.

This clonotype has more than one count but fewer than ten. The chain recombines TRBV7-8 with TRBJ2-1, with TRBD2 matching over 16 bases. This CDR3 contains 18 residues. Germline CDR1 and CDR2: SGHVS and FQNEAQ. V gave up 1 base and J gave up 6 bases; unmatched junction bases: 6. The CDR3 nucleotides read TGTGCCAGCAGCTTAGTATCTGGGACTAGCGGGAGGGGCAATGAGCAGTTCTTC. The encoded protein is CASSLVSGTSGRGNEQFF.

The sample holds many counts of this clonotype. The gene calls are TRBV12-3 or TRBV12-4 and TRBJ2-1; 8 nucleotides match TRBD2. The CDR3 is 12 amino acids. The V gene end was trimmed by 7 bases and the J gene end by 8 bases; junction bases not matched to a gene: 4. The CDR3 bases are TGTGCCAGCAAGCTAGCGGGTGATGAGCAGTTCTTC. Translated: CASKLAGDEQFF.

This clonotype was counted many times. The chain couples TRBV9 to TRBJ1-1; D gene ambiguous. V lost 3 bases and J 10 bases, leaving 13 bases between the germline ends. CDR3 length: 12 residues. The V gene's germline CDR1 is SGDLS and CDR2 YYNGEE. For the CDR3, the DNA is TGTGCCAGCAGCGCCTTTGGAGGCCCAGCTTTCTTT. Encoded protein: CASSAFGGPAFF.

There are a few counts of this clonotype. This chain joins TRBV7-2 and TRBJ1-3; D is undetermined. CDR1 and CDR2 (germline): SGHTA, FQGNSA. The CDR3 is made up of 12 amino acids. V lost 3 bases and J lost 2, with 2 bases in between. CDR3 DNA: TGTGCCAGCAGCTTTACTGGAAACACCATATATTTT. Translation: CASSFTGNTIYF.

This clonotype was detected ten times or more. V gene TRBV7-3 combines with J gene TRBJ2-1, with D unresolved. The CDR3 is 13 residues long. V lost 5 bases and J lost 7, with 12 bases in between. Germline CDR1 is SGHTA and CDR2 is FQGTGA. Written as DNA, the CDR3 is TGTGCCAGCAGCAACCCAACCCAAAATGAGCAGTTCTTC. The encoded protein is CASSNPTQNEQFF.

This clonotype was recorded at least ten times. The rearrangement links TRBV7-2 to TRBJ1-3, with D unclear. CDR1 SGHTA and CDR2 FQGNSA come from the germline V gene. The CDR3 contains 15 residues. Trimming left V 0 bases short and J 2 bases short, with 8 bases between. The CDR3 loop reads CASSLASGTGNTIYF. The DNA for the CDR3 is TGTGCCAGCAGCTTAGCGTCCGGAACTGGAAACACCATATATTTT. The full variable domain, with the rest looked up from reference TRBV7-2 and TRBJ1-3, is GAGVSQSPSNKVTEKGKDVELRCDPISGHTALYWYRQSLGQGLEFLIYFQGNSAPDKSGLPSDRFSAERTGGSVSTLTIQRTQQEDSAVYLCASSLASGTGNTIYFGEGSWLTVV.

This clonotype showed up many times. J is TRBJ2-1 and V is TRBV4-2; 11 nucleotides agree with TRBD2. CDR3 size: 16 residues. CDR1 is LGHNA and CDR2 is YNFKEQ in the germline V gene. The ends lost 0 bases at V and 10 bases at J; junction bases unmatched: 8. CDR3 protein: CASSQEGLAGGKEQFF. The CDR3 DNA is TGTGCCAGCAGCCAAGAAGGGCTAGCGGGGGGTAAAGAGCAGTTCTTC.

The chain uses TRBV29-1 and TRBJ2-2, with D unclear. V was trimmed by 1 base and J by 4 bases, leaving 7 bases between them. Germline V lookup: CDR1 SQVTM, CDR2 ANQGSEA. There are 13 residues in the CDR3. CDR3 nucleotides: TGCAGCGTTGAAGGGCCCAGCACCGGGGAGCTGTTTTTT. Its translation: CSVEGPSTGELFF.

This clonotype was found many times. The J gene is TRBJ1-6, the V gene TRBV28; TRBD1 matches 11 bases. The V and J ends lost 5 bases and 8 bases, in that order; junction bases with no gene match: 5. The CDR3 runs 15 residues. Germline V gene sequence: CDR1 MDHEN, CDR2 SYDVKM. CDR3 coding DNA: TGTGCCAGCAGTACGGCGGGACAGGGGGATTCACCCCTCCACTTT. As protein: CASSTAGQGDSPLHF.

This clonotype was seen at least ten times. This chain connects TRBV20-1 to TRBJ2-1, with D unclear. Trimming removed 0 bases from V and 0 bases from J, with 15 bases in between. CDR3 length: 17 residues. The germline V gene encodes CDR1 DFQATT and CDR2 SNEGSKA (reference sequence). In DNA, the CDR3 is TGCAGTGCTAGAGATTCCGCCGGGCTCATCTCCTACAATGAGCAGTTCTTC. This gives the protein CSARDSAGLISYNEQFF.

V gene TRBV18 combines with J gene TRBJ2-7, with 10 bases that match TRBD2. The CDR3 has 14 residues. In germline, CDR1 is KGHSH, CDR2 LQKENI. V lost 1 base and J lost 7; bases outside the gene matches: 4. DNA for the CDR3: TGTGCCAGCTCACCACTAGGGACTAGCGAAGAGCAGTACTTC. Translating it yields CASSPLGTSEEQYF.

This clonotype was recorded at least ten times. The rearrangement uses TRBV11-2 and TRBJ2-7; no reliable D call. V was cut by 4 bases and J by 4 bases, with 8 bases left in between. The CDR3 loop spans 12 amino acids. CDR1 and CDR2 (germline): SGHAT, FQNNGV. CDR3 loop: CASSSLRYEQYF. The DNA of the CDR3 is TGTGCCAGCAGCTCCCTCCGGTACGAGCAGTACTTC.

J is TRBJ1-2 and V is TRBV4-1, with D uncertain. Trimming cost V 0 bases and J 6 bases, with 14 bases left between them. The CDR3 is 15 amino acids. Germline V gene data show CDR1 as MGHRA and CDR2 as YSYEKL. This CDR3 is CASSQDGFAAHGYTF. The CDR3 DNA reads as TGCGCCAGCAGCCAAGATGGATTTGCAGCGCATGGCTACACCTTC.

This clonotype was seen a few times. The chain is built from TRBV5-1 and TRBJ2-1; 11 bases agree with TRBD2. CDR3 size: 16 residues. Germline-derived CDR1 and CDR2 are SGHRS and YFSETQ. V gave up 5 bases and J gave up 1 base; unmatched junction bases: 5. CDR3 loop: CASRPLAGGSYNEQFF. The CDR3, as DNA: TGCGCCAGCAGACCCTTAGCGGGGGGGTCCTACAATGAGCAGTTCTTC.

This clonotype was recorded many times. The V and J genes are TRBV2 and TRBJ2-1, with 11 bases identical to TRBD2. V gave up 7 bases and J gave up 4 bases; unmatched junction bases: 6. In germline, CDR1 is SNHLY, CDR2 FYNNEI. The CDR3 has 15 residues. The CDR3 loop reads CASTAGTSGYNEQFF. In nucleotides, the CDR3 is TGTGCCAGCACCGCCGGGACTAGCGGATACAATGAGCAGTTCTTC.

This chain joins TRBV18 and TRBJ1-1, with a tentative D call TRBD1 (5 bases). From germline, CDR1 is KGHSH and CDR2 LQKENI. The CDR3 loop spans 14 amino acids. V was pared by 6 bases and J by 2 bases, with 13 bases between. The CDR3: CASSYNRGNTEAFF. For the CDR3, the DNA is TGTGCCAGCTCGTATAACCGGGGCAACACTGAAGCTTTCTTT.

This clonotype showed up many times. The rearrangement uses TRBV20-1 and TRBJ2-1; 9 positions match TRBD1. V was clipped by 1 base and J by 2 bases; unmatched bases: 3. CDR3 length equals 15 residues. Germline V gene lookup returns CDR1 DFQATT and CDR2 SNEGSKA (reference sequence). In DNA, the CDR3 is TGCAGTGCTAGAGTGACAGGGGGGACCTACAATGAGCAGTTCTTC. Amino acids: CSARVTGGTYNEQFF.